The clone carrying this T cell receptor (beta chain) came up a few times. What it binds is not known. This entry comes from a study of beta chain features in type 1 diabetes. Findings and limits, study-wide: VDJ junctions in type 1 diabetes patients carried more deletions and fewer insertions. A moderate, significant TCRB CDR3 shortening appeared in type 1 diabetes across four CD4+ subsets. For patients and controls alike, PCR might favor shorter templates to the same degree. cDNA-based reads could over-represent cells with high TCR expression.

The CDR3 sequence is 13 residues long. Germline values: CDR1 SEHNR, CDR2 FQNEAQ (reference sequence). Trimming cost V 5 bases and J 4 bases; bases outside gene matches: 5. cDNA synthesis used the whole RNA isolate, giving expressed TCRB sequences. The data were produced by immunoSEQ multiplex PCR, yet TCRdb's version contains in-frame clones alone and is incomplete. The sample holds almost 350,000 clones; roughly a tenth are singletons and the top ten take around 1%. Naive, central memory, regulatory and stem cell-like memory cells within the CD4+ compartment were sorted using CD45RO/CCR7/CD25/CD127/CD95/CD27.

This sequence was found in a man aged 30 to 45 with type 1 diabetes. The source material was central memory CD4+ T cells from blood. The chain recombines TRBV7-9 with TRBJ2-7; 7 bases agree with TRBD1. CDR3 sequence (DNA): TGTGCCAGCAGCAAACTGACAGGGTACGAGCAGTACTTC. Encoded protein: CASSKLTGYEQYF. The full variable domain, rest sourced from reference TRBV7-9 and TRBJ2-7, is DTGVSQNPRHKITKRGQNVTFRCDPISEHNRLYWYRQTLGQGPEFLTYFQNEAQLEKSRLLSDRFSAERPKGSFSTLEIQRTEQGDSAMYLCASSKLTGYEQYFGPGTRLTVT.